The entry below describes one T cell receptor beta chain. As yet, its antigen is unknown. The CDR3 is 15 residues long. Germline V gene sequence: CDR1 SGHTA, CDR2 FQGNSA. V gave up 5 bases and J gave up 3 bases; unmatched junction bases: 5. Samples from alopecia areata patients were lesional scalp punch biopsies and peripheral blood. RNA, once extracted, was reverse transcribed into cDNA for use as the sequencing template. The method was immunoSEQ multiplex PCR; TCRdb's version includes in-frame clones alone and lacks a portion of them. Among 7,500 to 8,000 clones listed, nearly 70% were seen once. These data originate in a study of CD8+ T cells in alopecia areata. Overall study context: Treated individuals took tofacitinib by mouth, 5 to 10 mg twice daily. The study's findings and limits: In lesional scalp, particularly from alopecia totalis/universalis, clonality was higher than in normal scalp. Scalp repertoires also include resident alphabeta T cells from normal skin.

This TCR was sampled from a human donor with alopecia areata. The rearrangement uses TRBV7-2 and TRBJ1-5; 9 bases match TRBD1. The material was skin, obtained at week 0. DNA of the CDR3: TGTGCCAGCAGCACAAGGACAGGGGCCAATCAGCCCCAGCATTTT. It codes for CASSTRTGANQPQHF.